One sample yielded the 15 T cell receptor beta chains listed below, sequenced in a study of blood T cell repertoires in COVID-19. The method was immunoSEQ multiplex PCR; TCRdb's version includes in-frame clones alone and lacks a portion of them. The table shows 200,000 or so clones, with roughly four fifths occurring only once. The specimen was peripheral blood. These receptors were taken from a man between 25 and 39 years old with active or convalescent COVID-19.

The chain links TRBV5-1 to TRBJ2-1; no definite D call. This CDR3 has 15 amino acids. Germline loops: CDR1 SGHRS, CDR2 YFSETQ. V lost 0 bases and J lost 4, with 11 bases in between. The CDR3 DNA reads TGCGCCAGCAGCTTGGCCTTAACAGAGTACAATGAGCAGTTCTTC. Translation gives CASSLALTEYNEQFF.

The chain joins TRBV10-3 to TRBJ1-1; D is perhaps TRBD1 (6 bases). V shed 7 bases and J shed 7 bases, with 16 bases lying between them. The CDR3 covers 13 residues. CDR1 and CDR2 from the germline V gene are ENHRY and SYGVKD. CDR3 DNA: TGTGCCATCACCAGGGACACTGGAGATGAAGCTTTCTTT. This sequence encodes CAITRDTGDEAFF.

V is TRBV9 and J is TRBJ1-2; 7 nucleotides line up with TRBD1. The CDR3 is 16 residues long. CDR1 is SGDLS and CDR2 is YYNGEE in the germline V gene. J gave up 6 bases and V 3 bases, and 14 bases lay outside the gene matches. The CDR3 spells CASSALSRQGFHGYTF. The CDR3, as DNA: TGTGCCAGCAGCGCGCTAAGTCGACAGGGATTTCATGGCTACACCTTC. The complete variable domain, with remaining parts taken from reference TRBV9 and TRBJ1-2, reads DSGVTQTPKHLITATGQRVTLRCSPRSGDLSVYWYQQSLDQGLQFLIQYYNGEERAKGNILERFSAQQFPDLHSELNLSSLELGDSALYFCASSALSRQGFHGYTFGSGTRLTVV.

The V call is TRBV13, the J call TRBJ2-7; 11 nucleotides match TRBD2. J gave up 5 bases and V 5 bases, and 11 bases lay outside the gene matches. Germline-derived CDR1 and CDR2 are PRHDT and FYEKMQ (reference sequence). This CDR3 comprises 16 residues. The CDR3 loop reads CASSKRTSGLSHEQYF. As DNA, the CDR3 is TGTGCCAGCAGCAAAAGGACTAGCGGGCTCTCGCACGAGCAGTACTTC.

The genes are TRBV5-6 and TRBJ1-6; the match to TRBD1 covers 8 bases. The J segment lost 3 bases and the V segment lost 3 bases, leaving 2 bases of the junction unmatched. Germline-derived CDR1 and CDR2 are SGHDT and YYEEEE. This CDR3 contains 15 residues. The CDR3 DNA sequence: TGTGCCAGCAGCTATGACAGGGGCTATAATTCACCCCTCCACTTT. It is translated as CASSYDRGYNSPLHF.

J is TRBJ1-1 and V is TRBV18; TRBD1 matches at 9 bases. The trim removed 3 bases at V and 2 bases at J, leaving 4 bases unmatched. Germline loops: CDR1 KGHSH, CDR2 LQKENI. This CDR3 is built from 15 residues. The CDR3 spells CASSPSDRGNTEAFF. CDR3 DNA: TGTGCCAGCTCACCCTCGGACAGGGGAAACACTGAAGCTTTCTTT. Complete variable domain (other parts from reference TRBV18 and TRBJ1-1): NAGVMQNPRHLVRRRGQEARLRCSPMKGHSHVYWYRQLPEEGLKFMVYLQKENIIDESGMPKERFSAEFPKEGPSILRIQQVVRGDSAAYFCASSPSDRGNTEAFFGQGTRLTVV.

This chain joins TRBV5-4 and TRBJ2-1; no clear D gene. The CDR3 is 16 amino acids. Trimming pared 1 base from V and 0 bases from J, leaving 11 bases between. Germline lookup yields CDR1 SGHNT and CDR2 YYREEE (reference sequence). Here the CDR3 reads CASSLPGQSSYNEQFF. The CDR3 region has the DNA TGTGCCAGCAGCTTGCCTGGCCAAAGCTCCTACAATGAGCAGTTCTTC.

This chain uses TRBV19 with TRBJ2-1; 10 bases match TRBD2. In germline, CDR1 is LNHDA, CDR2 SQIVND (reference sequence). Trimming removed 3 bases from V and 9 bases from J; junction bases left unmatched: 11. This CDR3 has 16 residues. The CDR3 nucleotides read TGTGCCAGTAGTATGAGTAGCGGGAGGAACCAAACTGAGCAGTTCTTC. This translates into CASSMSSGRNQTEQFF. Supplemented by reference TRBV19 and TRBJ2-1, the full variable domain reads DGGITQSPKYLFRKEGQNVTLSCEQNLNHDAMYWYRQDPGQGLRLIYYSQIVNDFQKGDIAEGYSVSREKKESFPLTVTSAQKNPTAFYLCASSMSSGRNQTEQFFGPGTRLTVL.

The V gene is TRBV5-1, the J gene TRBJ2-2; TRBD1 matches 7 bases. V was clipped by 0 bases and J by 4 bases; unmatched bases: 6. The germline V gene encodes CDR1 SGHRS and CDR2 YFSETQ. The CDR3 loop spans 16 amino acids. CDR3 residues: CASSLGQGWGTGELFF. In nucleotides, the CDR3 is TGCGCCAGCAGCTTGGGACAGGGTTGGGGCACCGGGGAGCTGTTTTTT.

The rearrangement links TRBV10-3 to TRBJ1-2, with TRBD1 matching 7 bases. Looked up from germline, CDR1 is ENHRY and CDR2 is SYGVKD. There are 13 residues in the CDR3. V was pared by 6 bases and J by 8 bases, with 9 bases of the junction left unmatched. The CDR3 region is CAIRWDSPSGYTF. In DNA form, the CDR3 reads TGTGCCATCAGGTGGGACAGTCCCTCAGGCTACACCTTC.

V and J are TRBV2 and TRBJ2-2, with 13 bases aligning to TRBD2. J gave up 2 bases and V 6 bases, and 3 bases lay outside the gene matches. Germline V gives CDR1 SNHLY, CDR2 FYNNEI. The CDR3 contains 16 residues. The CDR3: CASRGTSGTNTGELFF. The CDR3 DNA follows: TGTGCCAGCAGGGGGACTAGCGGGACAAACACCGGGGAGCTGTTTTTT.

This clone was recorded only once. CDR3 protein: CASSEYLGPIGRSEKLFF. The DNA for the CDR3 is TGTGCCAGCAGTGAATATCTCGGCCCAATCGGGAGGAGTGAAAAACTGTTTTTT. The chain links TRBV25-1 to TRBJ1-4; no clear D gene. The CDR3 runs 18 residues. Germline V gene sequence: CDR1 MGHDK, CDR2 SYGVNS. The ends were cut back, 0 bases at V and 7 bases at J, with 21 bases in the middle.

The J gene is TRBJ1-4, the V gene TRBV27, with 9 bases that match TRBD1. This CDR3 has 14 residues. The trim removed 6 bases at V and 8 bases at J, leaving 7 bases unmatched. Germline lookup yields CDR1 MNHEY and CDR2 SMNVEV (reference sequence). In DNA, the CDR3 is TGTGCCAGCAGCACAGGGGGCGCAGGGGAAAAACTGTTTTTT. It is translated as CASSTGGAGEKLFF.

The chain recombines TRBV7-8 with TRBJ2-3, with TRBD2 matching 13 bases. This CDR3 region has 17 residues. V lost 5 bases, J lost 2 bases, and 7 bases stayed unmatched. CDR1 SGHVS and CDR2 FQNEAQ come from the germline V gene. CDR3 sequence reads: CASSRRTSGGPTDTQYF. The CDR3 DNA is TGTGCCAGCAGCCGTCGGACTAGCGGGGGACCCACAGATACGCAGTATTTT.

The V and J genes are TRBV6-5 and TRBJ1-2; 9 nucleotides match TRBD1. Germline CDR1 reads MNHEY; CDR2 reads SVGAGI. Trimming at V came to 6 bases and at J to 5 bases, leaving 7 bases not matched to a gene. This CDR3 region has 14 residues. This CDR3 is CASRRTGEVYGYTF. DNA for the CDR3: TGTGCCAGCAGACGGACAGGGGAGGTATATGGCTACACCTTC.